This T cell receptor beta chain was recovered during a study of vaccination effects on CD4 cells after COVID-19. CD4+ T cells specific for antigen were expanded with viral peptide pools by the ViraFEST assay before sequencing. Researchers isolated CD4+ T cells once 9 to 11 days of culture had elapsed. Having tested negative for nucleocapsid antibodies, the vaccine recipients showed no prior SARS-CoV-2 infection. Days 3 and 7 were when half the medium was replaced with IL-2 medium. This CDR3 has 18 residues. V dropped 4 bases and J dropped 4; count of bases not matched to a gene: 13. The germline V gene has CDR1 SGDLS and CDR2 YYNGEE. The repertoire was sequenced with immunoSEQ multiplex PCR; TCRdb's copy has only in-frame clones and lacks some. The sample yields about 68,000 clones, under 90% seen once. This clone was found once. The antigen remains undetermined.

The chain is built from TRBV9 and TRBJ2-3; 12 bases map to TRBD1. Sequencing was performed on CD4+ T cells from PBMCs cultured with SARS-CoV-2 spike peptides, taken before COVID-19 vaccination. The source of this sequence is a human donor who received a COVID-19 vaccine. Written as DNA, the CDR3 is TGTGCCAGCAGCCGACGATTTCCGGGACAGGGGGCCGCAGATACGCAGTATTTT. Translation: CASSRRFPGQGAADTQYF. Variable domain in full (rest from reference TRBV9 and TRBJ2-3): DSGVTQTPKHLITATGQRVTLRCSPRSGDLSVYWYQQSLDQGLQFLIQYYNGEERAKGNILERFSAQQFPDLHSELNLSSLELGDSALYFCASSRRFPGQGAADTQYFGPGTRLTVL.